These T cell receptor beta chains were read from a single sample in a study of blood T cell repertoires in COVID-19. The protocol was immunoSEQ multiplex PCR, while the TCRdb copy is restricted to in-frame clones and leaves out a portion. The sample records 290,000 or so clones, about nine tenths being singletons. The specimen was PBMCs or T cells enriched from blood (not recorded which). Receptor source: a woman between 18 and 29 years old who had recovered from COVID-19. Both conserved end residues are trimmed from each CDR3.

>TRBV4-3|TRBJ2-1
ASSQDRTGGAHNEQF
>TRBV7-9|TRBJ2-7
ASAPSGRAVEQY
>TRBV11-3|TRBJ1-1
ASSLEKTGGFPEAF
>TRBV12-5|TRBJ2-1
ASGRPGGGIYEQF
>TRBV2|TRBJ2-7
ARTSSGGYEQY
>TRBV11-2|TRBJ2-1
ASSLVRGWNEQF
>TRBV3-1/TRBV3-2|TRBJ2-7
ASSQEEQGWLEQY
>TRBV5-1|TRBJ2-7
ASSFSGSNYEQY
>TRBV9|TRBJ2-3
ASGLSSTDTQY
>TRBV28|TRBJ2-3
ASSLRGLRTDTQY
>TRBV24-1|TRBJ1-4
ATSDPPQSRLWATNEKLF
>TRBV4-3|TRBJ1-6
ASSPGLYNSPLH
>TRBV5-6|TRBJ1-3
ASSLAGQGALSGNTIY
>TRBV5-8|TRBJ2-3
ASSLGQGAGMTDTQY
>TRBV6-5|TRBJ2-3
ASSPFPSSTDTQY
>TRBV2|TRBJ2-7
AIRTETYEQY
>TRBV30|TRBJ1-5
AWSVGGGQPQH
>TRBV11-2|TRBJ2-5
ASRRGGLQETQY
>TRBV5-1|TRBJ2-3
ASSLEGGLPDTQY
>TRBV4-1|TRBJ1-1
ASSQGTGRQLNTEAF
>TRBV27|TRBJ2-1
ASSLIPSNEQF
>TRBV20-1|TRBJ2-7
SASTPRIYEQY
>TRBV3-1/TRBV3-2|TRBJ2-5
ASSQDLGAQETQY
>TRBV19|TRBJ1-1
ASSALTGYGATEAF